These 17 T cell receptor beta chains were all obtained from the same sample, sequenced in a study of cytotoxic CD8 clonotypes in ibrutinib-treated CLL. TCRdb's table, derived via immunoSEQ multiplex PCR, lists solely in-frame clones and lacks some. The sample records 110,000 to 150,000 clones, 70% to 80% being singletons. The material sequenced was PBMCs, taken after 12 months of ibrutinib treatment. These receptors originate from a human donor with chronic lymphocytic leukemia.

The chain has TRBV7-8 and TRBJ2-7, with 9 bases lining up with TRBD1. CDR1 and CDR2 (germline): SGHVS, FQNEAQ. After removal of 5 bases from V and 2 bases from J, the junction contained 1 base not matched to a gene. CDR3 size: 13 residues. This chain's CDR3 is CASSGTGTYEQYF. The CDR3 nucleotides read TGTGCCAGCAGCGGGACAGGGACCTACGAGCAGTACTTC.

The rearrangement joins TRBV30 to TRBJ2-3, with 10 positions matching TRBD1. Germline lookup yields CDR1 GTSNPN and CDR2 SVGIG (reference sequence). CDR3 length: 14 residues. With V trimmed by 4 bases and J by 5 bases, 6 bases remained unmatched. CDR3 sequence: CAWTPGQGEDTQYF. The CDR3 DNA sequence: TGTGCCTGGACCCCTGGACAGGGGGAAGATACGCAGTATTTT.

The chain carries TRBV6-5 and TRBJ1-2; 9 nucleotides line up with TRBD1. The V and J ends lost 7 bases and 0 bases, in that order; junction bases with no gene match: 6. Germline CDR1 reads MNHEY; CDR2 reads SVGAGI. The CDR3 contains 15 residues. DNA for the CDR3: TGTGCCAGCATCCCTACAGGGGGCCCTAACTATGGCTACACCTTC. Translating gives CASIPTGGPNYGYTF.

J is TRBJ2-7 and V is TRBV18; D is ambiguous. The CDR3 is made up of 11 amino acids. Between the trimmed V and J ends, which lost 5 bases and 5 bases, there was a span of 7 bases. Germline-derived CDR1 and CDR2 are KGHSH and LQKENI. The CDR3: CASSGQNEQYF. Here the CDR3 DNA reads TGTGCCAGCTCAGGGCAAAACGAGCAGTACTTC.

The J gene is TRBJ1-5, the V gene TRBV19; D unclear. V was shortened by 5 bases and J by 4 bases, with 18 bases between the two germline ends. This CDR3 has 16 amino acids. Germline V gene lookup returns CDR1 LNHDA and CDR2 SQIVND (reference sequence). The CDR3 protein is CASSVISLSPNQPQHF. The CDR3 bases are TGTGCCAGTAGTGTTATAAGCTTAAGCCCAAATCAGCCCCAGCATTTT.

This clone was detected once. The chain carries TRBV11-3 and TRBJ2-7, with a weak D call TRBD1 (6 bases). The CDR3 loop spans 15 amino acids. CDR1 is SGHNT, CDR2 YENEEA, per germline. The ends were cut back, 0 bases at V and 3 bases at J, with 12 bases in the middle. The DNA of the CDR3 is TGTGCCAGCAGCTTAGATCCGGGACATAACTACGAGCAGTACTTC. The encoded protein is CASSLDPGHNYEQYF.

The table lists this clone with a count of one. The chain couples TRBV29-1 to TRBJ2-7, with 8 bases identical to TRBD2. From germline, CDR1 is SQVTM and CDR2 ANQGSEA. CDR3 length equals 13 residues. V shed 4 bases, J shed 4 bases, and the junction held 6 bases outside the gene matches. The CDR3 DNA follows: TGCAGCGTTGGTAGCGGGACTAGATACGAGCAGTACTTC. Its protein is CSVGSGTRYEQYF.

This clone occurred a few times. This chain connects TRBV6-4 to TRBJ1-5, with D uncertain. Trimming cost V 0 bases and J 7 bases, with 7 bases left between them. The CDR3 consists of 13 residues. CDR1 and CDR2 (germline): MRHNA, SNTAGT. The CDR3 loop is CASSDSMGQPQHF. The CDR3 DNA reads as TGTGCCAGCAGTGACTCGATGGGCCAGCCCCAGCATTTT.

This clone was observed once. This rearrangement joins TRBV20-1 to TRBJ2-7; unclear D gene. The germline gives CDR1 DFQATT, CDR2 SNEGSKA (reference sequence). V shed 5 bases and J shed 2 bases, with 7 bases lying between them. The CDR3 has 11 residues. For the CDR3, the DNA is TGCAGTGCTTTGGACGCCTACGAGCAGTACTTC. Amino acids: CSALDAYEQYF.

The chain is built from TRBV18 and TRBJ2-7, with D possibly matching TRBD2 (7 bases). Trimming took 5 bases from V and 3 from J, leaving 14 bases between them. The germline V gene has CDR1 KGHSH and CDR2 LQKENI. The CDR3 loop spans 14 amino acids. The CDR3 loop is CASSSRGDYYEQYF. For the CDR3, the DNA is TGTGCCAGCTCATCTAGGGGGGACTACTACGAGCAGTACTTC.

This chain links TRBV7-9 with TRBJ1-1; D unclear. Per the germline V gene, CDR1 is SEHNR and CDR2 is FQNEAQ (reference sequence). V lost 6 bases and J 4 bases, leaving 18 bases between the germline ends. The CDR3 spans 15 residues. In nucleotides, the CDR3 is TGTGCCAGCAGACGAGAGGCAGGCCTGCTCACTGAAGCTTTCTTT. Amino acid sequence: CASRREAGLLTEAFF.

The V and J genes are TRBV6-1 and TRBJ2-7; D is unclear. Germline assignment: CDR1 MNHNS and CDR2 SASEGT. Trimming stripped 4 bases from V and 1 base from J, with 8 bases between. The CDR3 runs to 13 residues. The CDR3 spells CASSVDISYEQYF. The CDR3 coding sequence is TGTGCCAGCAGTGTAGACATTTCCTACGAGCAGTACTTC.

This clone was seen a single time. V and J are TRBV11-3 and TRBJ1-3; D call uncertain. The V and J ends lost 5 bases and 3 bases respectively, with 5 bases between them. This CDR3 contains 12 residues. CDR1 is SGHNT and CDR2 is YENEEA in the germline V gene. The CDR3 DNA is TGTGCCAGCAGCGGTGGTGGAAACACCATATATTTT. Translating gives CASSGGGNTIYF.

V is TRBV11-2 and J is TRBJ1-2; D is unresolved. Looked up from germline, CDR1 is SGHAT and CDR2 is FQNNGV. The CDR3 spans 14 residues. V was shortened by 4 bases and J by 3 bases, with 12 bases between the two germline ends. The CDR3: CASSYGGWDYGYTF. The DNA for the CDR3 is TGTGCCAGCAGCTACGGCGGCTGGGACTATGGCTACACCTTC.

For this clone: It is likely a read error: a sequence one base away is far more abundant. In DNA, the CDR3 is TGTGCCAGCAGCTCGAACACCGGGGAGCTGTTTTTT. The encoded protein is CASSSNTGELFF. The chain joins TRBV7-3 to TRBJ2-2; D call uncertain. Trimming cost V 4 bases and J 0 bases, with 0 bases left between them. CDR1 and CDR2 from the germline V gene are SGHTA and FQGTGA. The CDR3 runs 12 residues.

The chain joins TRBV19 to TRBJ1-5; TRBD1 matches 10 bases. This CDR3 comprises 15 residues. Germline-derived CDR1 and CDR2 are LNHDA and SQIVND (reference sequence). Trimming cost V 5 bases and J 5 bases; bases outside gene matches: 6. CDR3 loop: CASSADRGLHQPQHF. The CDR3 nucleotides read TGTGCCAGTAGTGCTGACAGGGGGCTACATCAGCCCCAGCATTTT.

V and J are TRBV28 and TRBJ2-7; D possibly corresponds to TRBD2 (5 bases). CDR1 and CDR2 from the germline V gene are MDHEN and SYDVKM. CDR3 length: 14 residues. The CDR3 DNA reads as TGTGCACCCACGCGGGCTCCCTGCTACTACGAGCAGTACTTC. It codes for CAPTRAPCYYEQYF.